This T cell receptor (beta chain) was documented in a study of T cells in Graves' hyperthyroidism and ophthalmopathy. CDR1 SGHAT and CDR2 FQNNGV come from the germline V gene. Trimming at V came to 5 bases and at J to 6 bases, leaving 6 bases not matched to a gene. This CDR3 spans 15 amino acids. There are a few counts of this clonotype. TCR beta CDR3 regions were amplified from RNA. The HTBI primer set served for first-round RT-PCR of the TCR CDR3. TCRdb fed the multiplex PCR reads into MiXCR, producing one record per CDR3 protein. The sample consists of some 570,000 distinct CDR3 sequences, 12% to 15% of them appearing once.

This receptor was taken from a woman in her late teens or twenties with Graves' ophthalmopathy. The sequenced sample consisted of blood. V is TRBV11-2 and J is TRBJ2-1; 11 bases match TRBD2. CDR3 DNA: TGTGCCAGCAGCCCCACCGGGACTAGCGGCAATGAGCAGTTCTTC. It yields the protein CASSPTGTSGNEQFF.